The 9 T cell receptor beta chains presented below share a single source sample, sequenced in a study of shared clonotypes between healthy human individuals. The data were produced by immunoSEQ multiplex PCR, yet TCRdb's version contains in-frame clones alone and is incomplete. This sample has about 590,000 clones, with less than 97% found just once. CD45RO-negative CD8 cells positively selected for CCR7 made up the naive population, which excluded terminally differentiated effector memory CD45RA+ cells. The sequencing input was naive CD8+ T cells sorted from blood. These receptors originate from a woman between 25 and 40 years old in good health.

The V gene is TRBV4-1, the J gene TRBJ2-1; D is unresolved. This CDR3 is built from 13 residues. V dropped 1 base and J dropped 2 bases, with 3 bases sitting between them. Germline V gene data show CDR1 as MGHRA and CDR2 as YSYEKL. CDR3 in amino acids: CASSQGAYNEQFF. The DNA of the CDR3 is TGCGCCAGCAGCCAAGGGGCCTACAATGAGCAGTTCTTC.

V is TRBV18 and J is TRBJ1-4; TRBD1 matches at 7 bases. The ends lost 4 bases at V and 6 bases at J; junction bases unmatched: 8. This CDR3 spans 15 amino acids. CDR1 and CDR2 from the germline V gene are KGHSH and LQKENI. The CDR3 sequence: CASSLNRGRDEKLFF. CDR3 nucleotides: TGTGCCAGCTCACTTAACAGGGGAAGGGATGAAAAACTGTTTTTT.

The rearrangement links TRBV7-6 to TRBJ2-7; TRBD2 agrees at 11 bases. The junction had 4 bases not matched to a gene; V was cut back by 1 base and J by 5 bases. This CDR3 contains 15 residues. Germline V gene data show CDR1 as SGHVS and CDR2 as FNYEAQ. CDR3 residues: CASSLELAGDHEQYF. The DNA of the CDR3 is TGTGCCAGCAGCTTAGAACTAGCGGGAGACCACGAGCAGTACTTC.

V and J are TRBV21-1 and TRBJ1-4; whether TRBD1, the table's D call, matches the DNA was not checked. TRBV21-1 is a pseudogene segment. CDR3 size: 18 residues. This chain's CDR3 is CASSKKPYSWGSNEKLFF. CDR3 DNA sequence: TGTGCCAGCAGCAAAAAACCCTATTCTTGGGGCTCTAATGAAAAACTGTTTTTT.

This clone was counted a single time. Within the sample, other DNA sequences also encode this same CDR3. The J gene is TRBJ2-2, the V gene TRBV28, with D perhaps assigned TRBD1 or TRBD2 (5 bases each). The CDR3 spans 14 residues. Trimming pared 3 bases from V and 7 bases from J, leaving 12 bases between. Looked up from germline, CDR1 is MDHEN and CDR2 is SYDVKM. The CDR3 loop is CASSLIGGGGELFF. CDR3 bases: TGTGCCAGCAGTTTGATTGGGGGTGGCGGGGAGCTGTTTTTT.

Points on this clone: The same CDR3 is also encoded by other DNA sequences in this sample. The V and J genes are TRBV5-1 and TRBJ2-1; TRBD2 is a possible D gene (5 bases). Germline CDR1 reads SGHRS; CDR2 reads YFSETQ. V lost 0 bases and J lost 1, with 8 bases in between. The CDR3 is 15 residues long. The CDR3 is CASSLASGSYNEQFF. Written as DNA, the CDR3 is TGCGCCAGCAGCTTGGCCAGCGGTTCCTACAATGAGCAGTTCTTC.

This chain links TRBV11-2 with TRBJ2-5; 7 bases align to TRBD1. The J call is doubtful: the DNA matches TRBJ2-7 better. The length of the CDR3 is 15 residues. CDR1 and CDR2 (germline): SGHAT, FQNNGV. In nucleotides, the CDR3 is TGTGCCAGCAGGGATCCGGACAGGCCCACCTACGAGCAGTACTTC. It yields the protein CASRDPDRPTYEQYF.

This chain joins TRBV9 and TRBJ2-7; possible D gene TRBD2, 6 bases. Germline loops: CDR1 SGDLS, CDR2 YYNGEE. The CDR3 consists of 14 residues. V was cut by 4 bases and J by 3 bases, with 14 bases left in between. This CDR3 is CASSPRDFFYEQYF. In nucleotides, the CDR3 is TGTGCCAGCAGCCCCAGGGACTTTTTCTACGAGCAGTACTTC.

This chain joins TRBV29-1 and TRBJ2-1; no firm D call. Trimming removed 2 bases from V and 5 bases from J, with 7 bases in between. This CDR3 region has 12 residues. CDR1 and CDR2 (germline): SQVTM, ANQGSEA. The CDR3 coding sequence is TGCAGCGTTGAAAGACGGAACAATGAGCAGTTCTTC. Translated: CSVERRNNEQFF.